This TCR beta chain emerged from a study of blood T cell repertoires in COVID-19. The germline gives CDR1 MDHEN, CDR2 SYDVKM. This CDR3 is built from 11 residues. The V gene lost 3 bases and the J gene lost 7 bases, with 6 bases spanning the gap. A single count supports this clone. As originally analysed: Estimation of nucleated cell counts was performed using reference gene primer amplification. Here immunoSEQ multiplex PCR was the method, and the copy in TCRdb shows in-frame clones only, minus some. Clone size and the V and J calls come from that table; the DNA yielded D and trimming. The sample includes some 100,000 clones, about 86% of them seen just once. Residents of under 25 US areas, aged roughly 18 to 89 years, made up the participants.

This receptor was identified in a woman between 50 and 59 years old who had recovered from COVID-19. The chain links TRBV28 to TRBJ1-2; D gene uncertain. Input material: PBMCs or T cells enriched from blood (not recorded which). This CDR3 is CASSFEGGYTF. CDR3 DNA sequence: TGTGCCAGCAGTTTTGAGGGTGGCTACACCTTC.